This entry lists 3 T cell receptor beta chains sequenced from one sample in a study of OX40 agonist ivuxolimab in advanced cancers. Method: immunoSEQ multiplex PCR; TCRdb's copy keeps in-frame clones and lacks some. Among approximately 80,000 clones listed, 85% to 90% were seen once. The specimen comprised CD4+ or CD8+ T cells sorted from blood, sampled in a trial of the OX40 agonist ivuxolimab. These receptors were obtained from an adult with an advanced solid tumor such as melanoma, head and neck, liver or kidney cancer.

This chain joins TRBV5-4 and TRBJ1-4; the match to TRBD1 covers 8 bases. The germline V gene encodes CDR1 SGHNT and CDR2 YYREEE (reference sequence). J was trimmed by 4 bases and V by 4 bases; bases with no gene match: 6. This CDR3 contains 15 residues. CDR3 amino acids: CASSASGGLNEKLFF. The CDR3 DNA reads TGTGCCAGCAGCGCTTCAGGGGGCCTTAATGAAAAACTGTTTTTT.

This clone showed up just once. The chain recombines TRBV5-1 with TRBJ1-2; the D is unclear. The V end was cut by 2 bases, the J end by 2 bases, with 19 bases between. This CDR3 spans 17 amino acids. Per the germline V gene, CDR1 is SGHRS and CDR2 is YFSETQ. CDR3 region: CASSFEGRHEYNYGYTF. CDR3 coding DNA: TGCGCCAGCAGCTTTGAAGGCAGACACGAATACAACTATGGCTACACCTTC.

CDR3 protein: CASRTNIQGRVTEAFF. The CDR3, as DNA: TGTGCCAGCAGGACCAATATACAGGGAAGGGTCACTGAAGCTTTCTTT. The chain is built from TRBV28 and TRBJ1-1; D might be TRBD1 (6 bases). Between the trimmed V and J ends, which lost 6 bases and 4 bases, there was a span of 21 bases. From germline, CDR1 is MDHEN and CDR2 SYDVKM. This CDR3 has 16 residues.